This T cell receptor beta chain was sequenced in a study of cytomegalovirus exposure and HLA in healthy donors. Study-level points and caveats: Compared with the approximately 670-donor mean, an Asian-associated ancestry cluster reportedly had fewer N-insertions, according to a later analysis. The authors enumerated 150 to 200 TCR beta chains as linked to cytomegalovirus. Within the data, a cluster of highly shared sequence variants was likely a sequencing artifact. Confirmation was obtained in vitro that a few CMV-associated chains are specific for CMV antigens.

V gave up 0 bases and J gave up 14 bases, with 21 bases separating them. Germline V gives CDR1 SGHNT, CDR2 YYREEE (reference sequence). This CDR3 spans 15 amino acids. A single count supports this clone. As yet, its antigen is unknown. The PCR contained 60 Vbeta and 13 Jbeta primers. TCRdb keeps only in-frame clones here, not all; method: immunoSEQ multiplex PCR. The table shows about 80,000 clones, with roughly 80% occurring only once. The V and J genes are TRBV5-4 and TRBJ2-1; possibly TRBD2 for D (9 bases). Sequenced input: PBMCs. The receptor was isolated from a human donor in good health. CDR3 protein: CASSLEQRGDRWEFF. The CDR3 bases are TGTGCCAGCAGCTTGGAGCAGCGGGGGGACAGGTGGGAGTTCTTC.